The clone carrying this TCR beta chain occurred a few times. CDR3 length: 15 residues. V lost 5 bases, J lost 1 base, and 17 bases lay in between. Looked up from germline, CDR1 is GTSNPN and CDR2 is SVGIG (reference sequence). These data are taken from a study of shared clonotypes between healthy human individuals. Study overall: Per donor, CD8 memory used one plate, CD8 naive used two, CD4 memory used three and CD4 naive used three.

Positively selected for CCR7, the CD45RO-negative cells used as naive CD8 cells excluded terminally differentiated effector memory CD45RA+ cells. Recent acute infections and vaccinations were absent in the healthy HIV-negative adult donors. The method was immunoSEQ multiplex PCR; TCRdb's version includes in-frame clones alone and lacks a portion of them. The table has over 2,000,000 clones, about 94% seen once; the top ten hold 1.5% to 2%. The V call is TRBV30, the J call TRBJ1-1; D remains ambiguous. The receptor was isolated from a young man in good health. Some clones in this sample may be carry-over from other donors' samples. The sample comprised naive CD8+ T cells from PBMCs. The CDR3 sequence: CAWGDGVLGNTEAFF. Written as DNA, the CDR3 is TGTGCCTGGGGCGACGGGGTGTTGGGGAACACTGAAGCTTTCTTT.